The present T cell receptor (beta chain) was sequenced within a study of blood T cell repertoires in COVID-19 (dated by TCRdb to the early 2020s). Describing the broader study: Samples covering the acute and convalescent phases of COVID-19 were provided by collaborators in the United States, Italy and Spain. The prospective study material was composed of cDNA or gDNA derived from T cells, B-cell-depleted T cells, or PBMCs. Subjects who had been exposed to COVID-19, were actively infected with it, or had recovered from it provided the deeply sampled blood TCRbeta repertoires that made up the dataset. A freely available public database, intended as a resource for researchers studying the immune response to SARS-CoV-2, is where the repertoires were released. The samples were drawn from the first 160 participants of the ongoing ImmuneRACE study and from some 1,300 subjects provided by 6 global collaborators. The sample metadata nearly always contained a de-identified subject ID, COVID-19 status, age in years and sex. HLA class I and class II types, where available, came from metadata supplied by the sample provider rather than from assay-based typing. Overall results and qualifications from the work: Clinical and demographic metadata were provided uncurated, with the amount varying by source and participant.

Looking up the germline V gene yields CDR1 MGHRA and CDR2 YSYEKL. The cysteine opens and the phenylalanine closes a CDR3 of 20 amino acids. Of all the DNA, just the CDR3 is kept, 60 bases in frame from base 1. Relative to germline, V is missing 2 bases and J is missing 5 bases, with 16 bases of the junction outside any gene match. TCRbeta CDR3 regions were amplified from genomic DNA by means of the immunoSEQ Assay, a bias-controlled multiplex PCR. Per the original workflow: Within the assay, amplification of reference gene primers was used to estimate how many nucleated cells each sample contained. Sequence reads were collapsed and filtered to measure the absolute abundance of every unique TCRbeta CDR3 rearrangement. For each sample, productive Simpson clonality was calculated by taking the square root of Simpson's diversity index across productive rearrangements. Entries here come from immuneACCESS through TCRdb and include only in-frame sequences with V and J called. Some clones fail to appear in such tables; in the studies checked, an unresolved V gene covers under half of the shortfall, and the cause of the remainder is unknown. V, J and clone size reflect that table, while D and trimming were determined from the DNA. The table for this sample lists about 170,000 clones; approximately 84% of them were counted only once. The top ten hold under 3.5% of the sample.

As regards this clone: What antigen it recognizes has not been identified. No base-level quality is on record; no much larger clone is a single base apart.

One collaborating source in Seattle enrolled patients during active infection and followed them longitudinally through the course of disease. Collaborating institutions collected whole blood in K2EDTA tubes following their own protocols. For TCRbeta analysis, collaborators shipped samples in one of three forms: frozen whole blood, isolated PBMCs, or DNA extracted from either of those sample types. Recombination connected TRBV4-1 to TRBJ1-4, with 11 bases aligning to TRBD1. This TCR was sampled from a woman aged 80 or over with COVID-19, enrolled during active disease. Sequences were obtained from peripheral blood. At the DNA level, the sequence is TGCGCCAGCAGCCAACTGATTGTGGGACAGGGGGGGGACCCGAATGAAAAACTGTTTTTT. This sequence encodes CASSQLIVGQGGDPNEKLFF.